One sample yielded the 27 T cell receptor beta chains listed below, sequenced in a study of response to subunit inactivated influenza vaccine. TCRdb passed the RT-PCR reads through MiXCR, listing each CDR3 protein once. Among about 650,000 distinct CDR3 sequences listed, 15% to 17% were seen once. This specimen was PBMCs from blood, taken 11 to 12 days after vaccination. These receptors were collected from a man aged 50 to 59 who received an inactivated influenza vaccine.

The sample holds a few counts of this clonotype. The J gene is TRBJ2-7, the V gene TRBV2; 12 bases match TRBD2. Germline V gene sequence: CDR1 SNHLY, CDR2 FYNNEI. CDR3 length: 14 amino acids. V was pared by 3 bases and J by 7 bases, with 4 bases of the junction left unmatched. The CDR3 sequence: CASSETSGSKEQYF. The CDR3 coding sequence is TGTGCCAGCAGTGAGACTAGCGGGAGTAAGGAGCAGTACTTC.

The chain recombines TRBV6-1 with TRBJ2-5; tentative D call: TRBD2 (5 bases). The CDR3 is 15 amino acids. V gave up 6 bases and J gave up 2 bases, with 16 bases separating them. Germline lookup yields CDR1 MNHNS and CDR2 SASEGT. CDR3 protein: CASSPPERGQETQYF. The CDR3 region has the DNA TGTGCCAGCAGCCCTCCCGAGCGAGGGCAAGAGACCCAGTACTTC.

This clonotype occurred a few times. The V gene is TRBV9, the J gene TRBJ2-1; 9 nucleotides agree with TRBD1. There are 17 residues in the CDR3. V was clipped by 0 bases and J by 3 bases; unmatched bases: 7. The V gene's germline CDR1 is SGDLS and CDR2 YYNGEE. This CDR3 is CASSVGKRDRVYNEQFF. The CDR3 DNA follows: TGTGCCAGCAGCGTAGGGAAAAGGGACAGGGTCTACAATGAGCAGTTCTTC.

The rearrangement joins TRBV12-2 to TRBJ1-5; the table's D call TRBD1 went unverified against the DNA. TRBV12-2 represents a pseudogene. CDR3 length: 14 residues. CDR3 nucleotide sequence: TGTGCAAGTCGCCGACAGTTTAGCAATCAGCCCCAGCATTTT. Translation gives CASRRQFSNQPQHF.

V and J are TRBV7-8 and TRBJ2-7; D is unresolved. Trimming stripped 5 bases from V and 7 bases from J, with 9 bases between. Germline values: CDR1 SGHVS, CDR2 FQNEAQ. This CDR3 has 11 residues. CDR3 coding DNA: TGTGCCAGCAGCGATGAAGGGGAGCAGTACTTC. Residues: CASSDEGEQYF.

This chain links TRBV11-2 with TRBJ2-1, with TRBD2 matching 11 bases. Germline-derived CDR1 and CDR2 are SGHAT and FQNNGV. After removal of 4 bases from V and 0 bases from J, the junction contained 5 bases not matched to a gene. This CDR3 region has 17 residues. CDR3 in DNA: TGTGCCAGCAGCTCCCATACTAGCGGGAGCTCCTACAATGAGCAGTTCTTC. This gives the protein CASSSHTSGSSYNEQFF.

The chain joins TRBV6-5 to TRBJ1-2; 7 nucleotides line up with TRBD1. The CDR3 is 15 amino acids. V was clipped by 0 bases and J by 7 bases; unmatched bases: 8. Germline CDR1 is MNHEY and CDR2 is SVGAGI. The CDR3 here is CASSYSVTGRFGYTF. The CDR3 nucleotides are TGTGCCAGCAGTTACTCAGTGACAGGGAGGTTTGGCTACACCTTC.

The rearrangement joins TRBV27 to TRBJ1-6, with 9 nucleotides matching TRBD1. V was pared by 5 bases and J by 6 bases, with 8 bases of the junction left unmatched. The germline V gene encodes CDR1 MNHEY and CDR2 SMNVEV (reference sequence). The CDR3 sequence is 16 residues long. DNA for the CDR3: TGTGCCAGCAGTATAGGCACGACAGGGGGTAATTCACCCCTCCACTTT. It yields the protein CASSIGTTGGNSPLHF.

This chain links TRBV4-2 with TRBJ2-1, with 8 positions matching TRBD1. With 0 bases clipped from V and 6 bases from J, the junction kept 10 bases outside the gene matches. CDR3 length equals 17 residues. Germline loops: CDR1 LGHNA, CDR2 YNFKEQ. CDR3 coding DNA: TGTGCCAGCAGCCAAGATCCGCGGCAGGGGGCGCGCAATGAGCAGTTCTTC. This sequence encodes CASSQDPRQGARNEQFF.

The rearrangement uses TRBV12-3 or TRBV12-4 and TRBJ2-3; 8 bases agree with TRBD2. The V segment lost 4 bases and the J segment 0 bases; nucleotides outside the gene matches: 6. This CDR3 has 16 residues. This CDR3 reads CASSSRGGFSTDTQYF. CDR3 nucleotide sequence: TGTGCCAGCAGTTCCCGCGGGGGGTTCAGCACAGATACGCAGTATTTT.

In nucleotides, the CDR3 is TGTGCCAGCAGCGTAGTAGGGGGGGCAAGCAATCAGCCCCAGCATTTT. This gives the protein CASSVVGGASNQPQHF. V usage is TRBV9 and J usage is TRBJ1-5; a possible D gene is TRBD1 (6 bases). V lost 0 bases, J lost 1 base, and 11 bases lay in between. The CDR3 has 16 amino acids. CDR1 and CDR2 (germline): SGDLS, YYNGEE. The whole variable domain, filled in from reference TRBV9 and TRBJ1-5, reads DSGVTQTPKHLITATGQRVTLRCSPRSGDLSVYWYQQSLDQGLQFLIQYYNGEERAKGNILERFSAQQFPDLHSELNLSSLELGDSALYFCASSVVGGASNQPQHFGDGTRLSIL.

This clonotype was seen more than once but under ten times. The chain is built from TRBV18 and TRBJ1-1; D is uncertain. The CDR3 consists of 12 residues. Germline V CDR1 and CDR2: KGHSH, LQKENI. The ends were cut back, 1 base at V and 9 bases at J, with 9 bases in the middle. DNA of the CDR3: TGTGCCAGCTCACCACAACCCCCTAAAGCTTTCTTT. Amino acids: CASSPQPPKAFF. Supplemented by reference TRBV18 and TRBJ1-1, the full variable domain reads NAGVMQNPRHLVRRRGQEARLRCSPMKGHSHVYWYRQLPEEGLKFMVYLQKENIIDESGMPKERFSAEFPKEGPSILRIQQVVRGDSAAYFCASSPQPPKAFFGQGTRLTVV.

The rearrangement uses TRBV20-1 and TRBJ2-2; 10 positions agree with TRBD2. CDR3 length: 14 amino acids. Germline lookup yields CDR1 DFQATT and CDR2 SNEGSKA (reference sequence). Trimming took 4 bases from V and 5 from J; bases not matched to a gene: 4. CDR3 coding DNA: TGCAGTGCTAAGCGGGGGGGCGGGACCGGGGAGCTGTTTTTT. Protein: CSAKRGGGTGELFF.

The chain couples TRBV20-1 to TRBJ1-5; 8 bases match TRBD1. Trimming took 1 base from V and 3 from J; bases not matched to a gene: 5. CDR3 length: 15 amino acids. Looked up from germline, CDR1 is DFQATT and CDR2 is SNEGSKA (reference sequence). This chain's CDR3 is CSARAPQGDNQPQHF. CDR3 DNA: TGCAGTGCTAGAGCTCCACAGGGGGACAATCAGCCCCAGCATTTT.

The CDR3 nucleotides read TGTGCCAGCAGTTGGACAGGGGGGGTCGAGCAGTACTTC. It encodes CASSWTGGVEQYF. The V gene is TRBV6-5, the J gene TRBJ2-7; the match to TRBD1 covers 10 bases. This CDR3 has 13 residues. The germline V gene encodes CDR1 MNHEY and CDR2 SVGAGI. V gave up 4 bases and J gave up 6 bases; unmatched junction bases: 3.

The CDR3 sequence is CSARVPGGNIQYF. The CDR3 region has the DNA TGCAGTGCTAGAGTTCCAGGGGGAAACATTCAGTACTTC. This chain connects TRBV20-1 to TRBJ2-4, with TRBD1 matching 7 bases. This CDR3 contains 13 residues. V gave up 1 base and J gave up 6 bases; unmatched junction bases: 3. Germline values: CDR1 DFQATT, CDR2 SNEGSKA (reference sequence).

The V gene is TRBV2, the J gene TRBJ2-5, with D unresolved. Germline V gene lookup returns CDR1 SNHLY and CDR2 FYNNEI. V shed 2 bases and J shed 8 bases, with 18 bases lying between them. This CDR3 contains 15 residues. The CDR3 here is CASSETSTPLGTQYF. The CDR3 DNA reads as TGTGCCAGCAGTGAAACATCGACACCACTGGGTACCCAGTACTTC.

This clonotype was seen repeatedly, ten times or more. The chain links TRBV2 to TRBJ2-4; 7 nucleotides align to TRBD2. After removal of 7 bases from V and 4 bases from J, the junction contained 10 bases not matched to a gene. Germline V CDR1 and CDR2: SNHLY, FYNNEI. There are 15 residues in the CDR3. CDR3: CASMQLALGKNIQYF. DNA of the CDR3: TGTGCCAGCATGCAACTAGCGCTAGGTAAAAACATTCAGTACTTC.

This clonotype showed up just a few times. The chain is built from TRBV6-5 and TRBJ2-3; TRBD2 matches at 8 bases. V was clipped by 3 bases and J by 6 bases; unmatched bases: 11. This CDR3 comprises 16 residues. Germline CDR1 is MNHEY and CDR2 is SVGAGI. CDR3 sequence reads: CASSYLAGGERDTQYF. In DNA, the CDR3 is TGTGCCAGCAGTTATCTGGCGGGGGGTGAAAGGGATACGCAGTATTTT.

The gene calls are TRBV12-3 or TRBV12-4 and TRBJ2-2; possible D gene TRBD1, 6 bases. Deletions cut 5 bases from V and 6 bases from J, with 22 bases between. The CDR3 consists of 17 residues. CDR3 sequence reads: CASSPRSGRGRSGELFF. CDR3 bases: TGTGCCAGCAGTCCGCGTTCCGGCAGGGGAAGGTCCGGGGAGCTGTTTTTT.

The rearrangement uses TRBV12-3 or TRBV12-4 and TRBJ2-2; D ambiguous. This CDR3 has 13 residues. Trimming stripped 3 bases from V and 7 bases from J, with 9 bases between. The CDR3 bases are TGTGCCAGCAGTTTTACAGTTGACGGGGAGCTGTTTTTT. Translated, it gives CASSFTVDGELFF.

The chain recombines TRBV6-1 with TRBJ2-3; 8 bases are shared with TRBD2. The J segment lost 5 bases and the V segment lost 5 bases, leaving 9 bases of the junction unmatched. The CDR3 is 15 residues long. Germline V gives CDR1 MNHNS, CDR2 SASEGT. CDR3 loop: CASSLSRGGGDTQYF. The CDR3 DNA follows: TGTGCCAGCAGTCTTTCCCGGGGGGGGGGAGATACGCAGTATTTT.

The V call is TRBV12-3 or TRBV12-4, the J call TRBJ2-4; D possibly corresponds to TRBD2 (5 bases). Deletions cut 2 bases from V and 0 bases from J, with 11 bases between. The CDR3 extends over 16 amino acids. The CDR3, as DNA: TGTGCCAGCAGTTTAAGAGGGTCCTTAGCCAAAAACATTCAGTACTTC. As protein: CASSLRGSLAKNIQYF.

Written as DNA, the CDR3 is TGCGCCAGCAGCCAAGGCCTAGCGGGGGACCACCGGGAGCTGTTTTTT. As protein: CASSQGLAGDHRELFF. V usage is TRBV4-1 and J usage is TRBJ2-2; 10 bases are shared with TRBD2. The CDR3 sequence is 16 residues long. J gave up 9 bases and V 1 base, and 8 bases lay outside the gene matches. Germline CDR1 MGHRA, CDR2 YSYEKL.

CDR3 sequence reads: CASSQDLTLRGTEAFF. CDR3 coding DNA: TGCGCCAGCAGCCAAGATCTCACTCTCCGGGGCACTGAAGCTTTCTTT. The V call is TRBV4-3, the J call TRBJ1-1; D unresolved. The CDR3 extends over 16 amino acids. Trimming removed 0 bases at V and 4 bases at J, with 15 bases between. Germline CDR1 and CDR2: LGHNA and YSLEER.

V usage is TRBV7-2 and J usage is TRBJ2-3; the match to TRBD2 covers 10 bases. Germline CDR1 is SGHTA and CDR2 is FQGNSA. This CDR3 spans 17 amino acids. J was trimmed by 1 base and V by 2 bases; bases with no gene match: 6. The CDR3 reads CASSLISGRGGTDTQYF. As DNA, the CDR3 is TGTGCCAGCAGCTTAATAAGCGGGAGGGGGGGCACAGATACGCAGTATTTT. Drawing the rest from reference TRBV7-2 and TRBJ2-3, the complete variable domain is GAGVSQSPSNKVTEKGKDVELRCDPISGHTALYWYRQSLGQGLEFLIYFQGNSAPDKSGLPSDRFSAERTGGSVSTLTIQRTQQEDSAVYLCASSLISGRGGTDTQYFGPGTRLTVL.

This chain links TRBV4-3 with TRBJ2-1; 8 nucleotides line up with TRBD1. The germline V gene has CDR1 LGHNA and CDR2 YSLEER. The CDR3 is 19 amino acids. The junction had 14 bases not matched to a gene; V was cut back by 0 bases and J by 4 bases. CDR3 residues: CASSQDPPTGTGIYNEQFF. The CDR3 DNA is TGCGCCAGCAGCCAAGACCCACCGACCGGGACAGGTATTTACAATGAGCAGTTCTTC.